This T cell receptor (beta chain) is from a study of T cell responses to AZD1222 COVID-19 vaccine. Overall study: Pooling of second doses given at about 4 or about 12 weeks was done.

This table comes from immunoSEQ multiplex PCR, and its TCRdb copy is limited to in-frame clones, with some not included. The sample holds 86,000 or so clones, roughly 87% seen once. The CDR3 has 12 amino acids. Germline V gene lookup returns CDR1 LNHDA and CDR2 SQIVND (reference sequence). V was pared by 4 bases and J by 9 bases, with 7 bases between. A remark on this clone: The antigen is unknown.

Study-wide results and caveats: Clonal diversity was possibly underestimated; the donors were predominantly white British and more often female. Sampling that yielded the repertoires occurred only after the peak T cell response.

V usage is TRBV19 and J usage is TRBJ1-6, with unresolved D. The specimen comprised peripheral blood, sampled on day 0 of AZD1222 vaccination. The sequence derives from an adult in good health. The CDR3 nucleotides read TGTGCCAGTAGTACGGGCACTTCACCCCTCCACTTT. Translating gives CASSTGTSPLHF.